These 19 T cell receptor beta chains share one sample of origin, sequenced in a study of early T cells in non-severe SARS-CoV-2 infection. One entry per CDR3 protein results from TCRdb running MiXCR on the 5' RACE reads. Altogether tens of thousands of distinct CDR3 sequences are present, around a sixth being singletons, with the ten largest covering approximately 12%. Specimen: whole blood. These receptors all come from an adult who was a healthcare worker with PCR-confirmed SARS-CoV-2 infection or an uninfected control (not recorded which).

The rearrangement links TRBV5-5 to TRBJ1-2; D may be TRBD1 (6 bases). This CDR3 has 14 amino acids. Germline CDR1 and CDR2: SGHKS and YYEKEE (reference sequence). V lost 1 base and J 6 bases, leaving 13 bases between the germline ends. CDR3 in amino acids: CASSLSRGLNGYTF. The CDR3, as DNA: TGTGCCAGCAGCTTGTCGCGGGGGCTTAATGGCTACACCTTC.

The rearrangement uses TRBV2 and TRBJ2-7; no clear D. This CDR3 region has 13 residues. Trimming took 5 bases from V and 2 from J, leaving 10 bases between them. Germline assignment: CDR1 SNHLY and CDR2 FYNNEI. The CDR3 region is CASSSEVPYEQYF. Here the CDR3 DNA reads TGTGCCAGCAGTTCAGAGGTTCCCTACGAGCAGTACTTC.

This clonotype was counted a few times. J is TRBJ2-6 and V is TRBV20-1; 8 nucleotides match TRBD1. The CDR3 covers 16 residues. V lost 3 bases, J lost 4 bases, and 8 bases stayed unmatched. Germline V gene data show CDR1 as DFQATT and CDR2 as SNEGSKA (reference sequence). The CDR3 spells CSASAQGGTGANVLTF. CDR3 DNA: TGCAGTGCTAGTGCACAGGGGGGAACGGGGGCCAACGTCCTGACTTTC.

This clonotype occurred a few times. The chain joins TRBV20-1 to TRBJ2-4, with D uncertain. The germline CDR1 and CDR2 sequences are DFQATT and SNEGSKA (reference sequence). CDR3 length equals 13 residues. V was shortened by 3 bases and J by 1 base, with 7 bases between the two germline ends. The CDR3 loop is CSASRLAKNIQYF. The DNA of the CDR3 is TGCAGTGCTAGCCGTCTCGCCAAAAACATTCAGTACTTC.

This chain joins TRBV10-1 and TRBJ2-7; a possible D gene is TRBD2 (5 bases). Germline V gene lookup returns CDR1 WNHNN and CDR2 SYGVQD (reference sequence). This CDR3 comprises 14 residues. The ends were cut back, 2 bases at V and 5 bases at J, with 13 bases in the middle. This CDR3 is CASSERRVEDEQYF. CDR3 bases: TGCGCCAGCAGTGAGAGAAGGGTGGAGGACGAGCAGTACTTC.

This clonotype was observed a few times. The rearrangement uses TRBV7-8 and TRBJ2-1, with D hard to call. Germline CDR1 SGHVS, CDR2 FQNEAQ. There are 18 residues in the CDR3. V gave up 2 bases and J gave up 2 bases, with 19 bases separating them. Here the CDR3 DNA reads TGTGCCAGCAGCTTAACGTATGGTTTAGAGAACCCCTACAATGAGCAGTTCTTC. Protein sequence: CASSLTYGLENPYNEQFF.

This clonotype came up a few times. This rearrangement joins TRBV15 to TRBJ2-7; 9 bases fit TRBD1. CDR1 LNHNV and CDR2 YYDKDF come from the germline V gene (reference sequence). The CDR3 runs to 16 residues. J was trimmed by 2 bases and V by 3 bases; bases with no gene match: 8. The CDR3 nucleotides read TGTGCCACCAGCAGGATCTATGGACAGGGGACCTACGAGCAGTACTTC. Amino acids: CATSRIYGQGTYEQYF.

This clonotype was seen a few times. CDR3 in DNA: TGTGCCAGCAGCCACCCAGAGGGCGGGGTCAGGCCACCCCGGAACACCGGGGAGCTGTTTTTT. It specifies CASSHPEGGVRPPRNTGELFF. V usage is TRBV7-9 and J usage is TRBJ2-2; weak D call: TRBD2 (6 bases). V was trimmed by 5 bases and J by 1 base, leaving 29 bases between them. This CDR3 spans 21 amino acids. Per the germline V gene, CDR1 is SEHNR and CDR2 is FQNEAQ (reference sequence).

This clonotype has a handful of counts. V and J are TRBV12-3 or TRBV12-4 and TRBJ1-1; no firm D call. V was cut by 6 bases and J by 1 base, with 9 bases left in between. This CDR3 is 13 amino acids long. CDR3 protein: CASSLEGNTEAFF. The CDR3 nucleotides are TGTGCCAGCAGCCTAGAGGGGAACACTGAAGCTTTCTTT.

The rearrangement joins TRBV3-1 to TRBJ2-7, with 8 bases matching TRBD1. The CDR3 is 16 residues long. Germline CDR1 reads LGHDT; CDR2 reads YNNKEL (reference sequence). Trimming removed 3 bases from V and 3 bases from J; junction bases left unmatched: 10. CDR3 region: CASSHRGQGKDYEQYF. DNA of the CDR3: TGTGCCAGCAGCCACCGAGGACAGGGAAAGGACTACGAGCAGTACTTC.

This clonotype was recorded a few times. This chain uses TRBV7-6 with TRBJ1-1; 7 nucleotides match TRBD1. The CDR3 spans 13 residues. Germline lookup yields CDR1 SGHVS and CDR2 FNYEAQ. The V and J ends lost 6 bases and 3 bases, in that order; junction bases with no gene match: 4. CDR3 DNA: TGTGCCAGCAGGCCACAGGGGTACACTGAAGCTTTCTTT. This translates into CASRPQGYTEAFF.

The rearrangement links TRBV19 to TRBJ1-5; D unresolved. V gave up 3 bases and J gave up 0 bases, with 15 bases separating them. Germline V lookup: CDR1 LNHDA, CDR2 SQIVND (reference sequence). This CDR3 comprises 17 residues. CDR3 nucleotides: TGTGCCAGTAGTATCGCTGGCAGCAAATATAGCAATCAGCCCCAGCATTTT. This translates into CASSIAGSKYSNQPQHF.

The chain carries TRBV5-1 and TRBJ2-5; 7 nucleotides align to TRBD1. The ends lost 4 bases at V and 5 bases at J; junction bases unmatched: 11. The CDR3 spans 15 residues. Germline CDR1 is SGHRS and CDR2 is YFSETQ. The CDR3, as DNA: TGCGCCAGCAGCCTGCCGCAAGGGGGCGAGGAGACCCAGTACTTC. Amino acid sequence: CASSLPQGGEETQYF.

This clonotype was counted only a few times. The V call is TRBV20-1, the J call TRBJ2-7; 11 bases are shared with TRBD2. V lost 4 bases to trimming and J lost 4 bases; unmatched junction nucleotides: 6. CDR1 and CDR2 from the germline V gene are DFQATT and SNEGSKA (reference sequence). The CDR3 contains 14 residues. CDR3 loop: CSAKATSGKYEQYF. The CDR3 DNA follows: TGCAGTGCTAAAGCGACTAGCGGGAAGTACGAGCAGTACTTC.

V and J are TRBV19 and TRBJ2-2, with 8 positions matching TRBD1. The CDR3 has 14 amino acids. After removal of 7 bases from V and 3 bases from J, the junction contained 4 bases not matched to a gene. Germline V CDR1 and CDR2: LNHDA, SQIVND (reference sequence). CDR3 in DNA: TGTGCCAGTAAGACAGGGGAGGACACCGGGGAGCTGTTTTTT. This translates into CASKTGEDTGELFF.

The chain links TRBV12-3 or TRBV12-4 to TRBJ2-3, with D maybe TRBD1 (5 bases). V lost 3 bases, J lost 1 base, and 8 bases lay in between. The CDR3 extends over 14 amino acids. CDR3 DNA: TGTGCCAGCAGTTTGGACACCGGCACAGATACGCAGTATTTT. It translates to CASSLDTGTDTQYF.

CDR3 sequence (DNA): TGTGCCACCAAGCTAGAGGGAGGTTACATTCAGTACTTC. It yields the protein CATKLEGGYIQYF. The rearrangement links TRBV12-3 or TRBV12-4 to TRBJ2-4; the D gene is possibly TRBD2 (6 bases). Trimming cost V 10 bases and J 8 bases, with 18 bases left between them. The CDR3 runs to 13 residues.

This clonotype has a handful of counts. The rearrangement uses TRBV19 and TRBJ2-5; D ambiguous. V was clipped by 5 bases and J by 7 bases, with 11 bases between them. This CDR3 region has 12 residues. Germline values: CDR1 LNHDA, CDR2 SQIVND (reference sequence). Written as DNA, the CDR3 is TGTGCCAGTAGTCCGACGGGTGGGACCCAGTACTTC. Translating gives CASSPTGGTQYF.

V gene TRBV6-6 combines with J gene TRBJ2-5, with 9 bases matching TRBD2. This CDR3 is built from 15 residues. J gave up 2 bases and V 1 base, and 2 bases lay outside the gene matches. Germline-derived CDR1 and CDR2 are MNHNY and SVGAGI (reference sequence). CDR3 sequence reads: CASSYWAGGQETQYF. DNA for the CDR3: TGTGCCAGCAGTTACTGGGCGGGGGGGCAAGAGACCCAGTACTTC.